These 26 T cell receptor beta chains were all obtained from the same sample, sequenced in a study of CD8+CD57+ T cells in acquired aplastic anemia. Genomic DNA, the template, was used for profiling of the TCR beta VDJ and CDR3. MiXCR was run by TCRdb on the reads, yielding one entry per CDR3 protein. The repertoire consists of under 500,000 distinct CDR3 sequences, with around 32% occurring once and the leading ten covering roughly 0.89%. Patients sequenced had flow cytometry evidence of CD8+CD57+ cell expansion. The sequenced sample consisted of sorted CD4+, CD8+, or CD8+CD57+ T cells (not recorded which) from PBMCs. The origin of the receptors is a human donor with aplastic anemia.

This clonotype was counted at least ten times. The chain couples TRBV2 to TRBJ2-7; D is undetermined. Germline V lookup: CDR1 SNHLY, CDR2 FYNNEI. The CDR3 has 11 residues. V was clipped by 7 bases and J by 6 bases, with 10 bases between them. The DNA for the CDR3 is TGTGCCAGCAAAAGCTTGGGCGAGCAGTACTTC. Translating it yields CASKSLGEQYF.

Ten or more counts support this clonotype. The chain has TRBV2 and TRBJ2-5, with 8 positions matching TRBD1. The CDR3 sequence is 14 residues long. Looked up from germline, CDR1 is SNHLY and CDR2 is FYNNEI. After removal of 2 bases from V and 5 bases from J, the junction contained 4 bases not matched to a gene. This CDR3 reads CASSERTGLETQYF. DNA of the CDR3: TGTGCCAGCAGTGAAAGGACAGGGTTGGAGACCCAGTACTTC.

This rearrangement joins TRBV11-1 to TRBJ2-3; 7 bases match TRBD1. Germline CDR1 SGHAT, CDR2 FQDESV (reference sequence). V gave up 5 bases and J gave up 0 bases; unmatched junction bases: 8. The CDR3 is made up of 16 amino acids. CDR3 amino acids: CASSQGGDSSTDTQYF. CDR3 DNA: TGTGCCAGCAGCCAGGGTGGGGACAGTAGCACAGATACGCAGTATTTT.

Concerning this clonotype: This may be a read error: a much more frequent sequence differs by one nucleotide. The V gene is TRBV7-2, the J gene TRBJ2-7; D tentatively fits TRBD1 or TRBD2 (5 bases each). The ends were cut back, 5 bases at V and 9 bases at J, with 20 bases in the middle. CDR1 is SGHTA and CDR2 is FQGNSA in the germline V gene. The CDR3 covers 14 residues. In DNA form, the CDR3 reads TGTGCCAGCAGCCCGCGGGCCAGGGTAGACGGGCAGTACTTC. As protein: CASSPRARVDGQYF.

This clonotype was seen only a few times. The chain uses TRBV11-2 and TRBJ2-5; 14 bases fit TRBD2. The V and J ends lost 5 bases and 4 bases, in that order; junction bases with no gene match: 3. This CDR3 region has 15 residues. Germline CDR1 SGHAT, CDR2 FQNNGV. CDR3 in DNA: TGTGCCAGCAGCGAGGGACTAGCGGGAGTAGAGACCCAGTACTTC. This codes for CASSEGLAGVETQYF.

The V gene is TRBV5-1, the J gene TRBJ1-6; TRBD1 matches at 9 bases. The germline V gene has CDR1 SGHRS and CDR2 YFSETQ. The CDR3 totals 15 residues. The ends lost 4 bases at V and 9 bases at J; junction bases unmatched: 8. CDR3 in amino acids: CASSPTGTGLSPLHF. CDR3 in DNA: TGCGCCAGCAGCCCAACCGGGACAGGGCTTTCACCCCTCCACTTT.

This clonotype turned up a few times. This chain joins TRBV19 and TRBJ2-1, with 13 nucleotides matching TRBD2. The V segment lost 4 bases and the J segment 15 bases; nucleotides outside the gene matches: 6. There are 13 residues in the CDR3. CDR1 and CDR2 (germline): LNHDA, SQIVND (reference sequence). CDR3 nucleotide sequence: TGTGCCAGTAGTAGAGGACTAGCGGGAGAACCGTTCTTC. It specifies CASSRGLAGEPFF.

The chain is built from TRBV6-1 and TRBJ1-1; TRBD1 is a possible D gene (6 bases). V shed 6 bases and J shed 1 base, with 12 bases lying between them. CDR1 and CDR2 (germline): MNHNS, SASEGT. The CDR3 totals 14 residues. The CDR3 loop reads CASRGGVANTEAFF. The CDR3 DNA is TGTGCCAGCAGGGGGGGCGTAGCGAACACTGAAGCTTTCTTT.

The chain couples TRBV2 to TRBJ1-2, with no clear D. V was shortened by 7 bases and J by 2 bases, with 11 bases between the two germline ends. This CDR3 contains 13 residues. From germline, CDR1 is SNHLY and CDR2 FYNNEI. The CDR3 coding sequence is TGTGCCAGCACCCTCAACGGGAACTATGGCTACACCTTC. Protein: CASTLNGNYGYTF.

The chain joins TRBV19 to TRBJ1-5; D is unresolved. Germline V CDR1 and CDR2: LNHDA, SQIVND (reference sequence). V lost 5 bases, J lost 1 base, and 18 bases lay in between. The CDR3 has 17 residues. CDR3 sequence: CASSGLGMDGSNQPQHF. The CDR3 DNA is TGTGCCAGTAGTGGCCTGGGGATGGACGGAAGCAATCAGCCCCAGCATTTT.

Ten or more counts support this clonotype. The rearrangement joins TRBV7-2 to TRBJ2-7; 9 nucleotides align to TRBD1. The V gene's germline CDR1 is SGHTA and CDR2 FQGNSA. Trimming removed 1 base from V and 2 bases from J; junction bases left unmatched: 3. The CDR3 loop spans 15 amino acids. The CDR3 spells CASSLGQGGTYEQYF. DNA for the CDR3: TGTGCCAGCAGCTTAGGACAGGGGGGAACCTACGAGCAGTACTTC.

For this clonotype: This sequence may be a read error, since a much larger clone differs from it by one base. This chain joins TRBV24-1 and TRBJ2-7; D tentatively reads TRBD1 or TRBD2 (5 bases each). The ends were cut back, 2 bases at V and 7 bases at J, with 17 bases in the middle. The CDR3 has 15 residues. In germline, CDR1 is KGHDR, CDR2 SFDVKD. Here the CDR3 reads CATSDSTGTPREQYF. The CDR3 region has the DNA TGTGCCACCAGTGATTCCACCGGGACCCCGAGGGAGCAGTACTTC.

A word on this clonotype: A much larger clone is a single base away; this may be a read error. The V and J genes are TRBV29-1 and TRBJ2-3, with D uncertain. The CDR3 has 13 residues. Germline CDR1 reads SQVTM; CDR2 reads ANQGSEA. The ends were cut back, 8 bases at V and 0 bases at J, with 12 bases in the middle. This CDR3 reads CSIVYESTDTQYF. The CDR3 region has the DNA TGCAGCATTGTTTATGAGAGCACAGATACGCAGTATTTT.

The J gene is TRBJ2-5, the V gene TRBV10-3, with a weak D call TRBD2 (5 bases). V was shortened by 4 bases and J by 5 bases, with 11 bases between the two germline ends. Germline assignment: CDR1 ENHRY and CDR2 SYGVKD. The CDR3 is 13 residues long. The CDR3: CAISGGVGETQYF. The CDR3 DNA follows: TGTGCCATCAGTGGGGGAGTAGGGGAGACCCAGTACTTC.

This sequence joins TRBV11-2 and TRBJ1-3; possibly TRBD1 for D (5 bases). Germline-derived CDR1 and CDR2 are SGHAT and FQNNGV. The V gene lost 2 bases and the J gene lost 7 bases, with 9 bases spanning the gap. The CDR3 totals 13 residues. The CDR3 is CASSLWGMNTIYF. The CDR3 DNA is TGTGCCAGCAGCTTATGGGGGATGAACACCATATATTTT.

The chain employs TRBV5-1 and TRBJ2-7, with D uncertain. Per the germline V gene, CDR1 is SGHRS and CDR2 is YFSETQ. CDR3 length equals 12 residues. V was shortened by 4 bases and J by 3 bases, with 8 bases between the two germline ends. The CDR3 bases are TGCGCCAGCAGCCTAAGTATCTACGAGCAGTACTTC. Amino acids: CASSLSIYEQYF.

This clonotype was found many times. The J gene is TRBJ2-4, the V gene TRBV7-9; the D is unclear. The CDR3 runs 14 residues. CDR1 is SEHNR, CDR2 FQNEAQ, per germline (reference sequence). Trimming shortened V by 1 base and J by 1 base, and 5 bases separated the two germline ends. In nucleotides, the CDR3 is TGTGCCAGCAGCTTAGACGAGGCCAAAAACATTCAGTACTTC. Amino acids: CASSLDEAKNIQYF.

Note on this clonotype: A single base separates this from a much larger clone, so it may be a read error. The rearrangement joins TRBV20-1 to TRBJ1-2, with D possibly TRBD1 on 5 matching bases. Germline V gene data show CDR1 as DFQATT and CDR2 as SNEGSKA (reference sequence). There are 13 residues in the CDR3. V was pared by 1 base and J by 5 bases, with 11 bases between. The CDR3 DNA follows: TGCAGTGCTAGAGGGAGCAGGGATTATGGCTACACCTTC. This translates into CSARGSRDYGYTF.

This clonotype has at least ten counts. This chain connects TRBV7-9 to TRBJ2-3; the D gene is possibly TRBD2 (5 bases). Trimming took off 3 bases at V and 1 base at J, with 11 bases between the two ends. Germline lookup yields CDR1 SEHNR and CDR2 FQNEAQ (reference sequence). The CDR3 contains 15 residues. This chain's CDR3 is CASSFMSGGTDTQYF. For the CDR3, the DNA is TGTGCCAGCAGCTTTATGTCCGGGGGCACAGATACGCAGTATTTT.

This clonotype was detected ten times or more. The CDR3 region has the DNA TGTGCCAGCAGAGAGCGGGAGGCCCAATCCTACGAGCAGTACTTC. It yields the protein CASREREAQSYEQYF. The chain couples TRBV2 to TRBJ2-7; TRBD2 agrees at 9 bases. Trimming removed 6 bases from V and 1 base from J; junction bases left unmatched: 7. The CDR3 totals 15 residues. The germline gives CDR1 SNHLY, CDR2 FYNNEI.

The chain combines TRBV7-9 with TRBJ2-5; perhaps TRBD2 as D (5 bases). Trimming took 2 bases from V and 5 from J, leaving 15 bases between them. This CDR3 comprises 15 residues. Per the germline V gene, CDR1 is SEHNR and CDR2 is FQNEAQ (reference sequence). The CDR3 sequence: CASSLSVGGTETQYF. The CDR3 coding sequence is TGTGCCAGCAGCTTAAGTGTCGGAGGCACGGAGACCCAGTACTTC.

This clonotype turned up a few times. The chain uses TRBV7-2 and TRBJ1-1; D is unclear. The CDR3 length is 14 residues. Germline V gives CDR1 SGHTA, CDR2 FQGNSA. V lost 2 bases to trimming and J lost 0 bases, with 7 bases between them. The CDR3 reads CASSLPLMNTEAFF. CDR3 bases: TGTGCCAGCAGCTTACCTCTCATGAACACTGAAGCTTTCTTT.

V gene TRBV25-1 combines with J gene TRBJ2-1, with D unclear. V lost 4 bases and J 3 bases, leaving 10 bases between the germline ends. Germline V gene data show CDR1 as MGHDK and CDR2 as SYGVNS. CDR3 length: 14 amino acids. The CDR3 bases are TGTGCCAGCAGTGCCCCACCTAGCTACAATGAGCAGTTCTTC. It is translated as CASSAPPSYNEQFF.

The rearrangement uses TRBV2 and TRBJ1-2, with 10 bases lining up with TRBD1. The junction had 11 bases not matched to a gene; V was cut back by 8 bases and J by 8 bases. The germline gives CDR1 SNHLY, CDR2 FYNNEI. The CDR3 is 14 amino acids. The CDR3 nucleotides read TGTGCCAGCTTGAGAGACAGGGGGCAGATCGGCTACACCTTC. Protein product: CASLRDRGQIGYTF.

The rearrangement joins TRBV20-1 to TRBJ1-1; a weak D match, TRBD1 (6 bases). CDR3 size: 14 residues. With 3 bases removed from V and 2 bases from J, the gap between germline ends came to 13 bases. Germline CDR1 reads DFQATT; CDR2 reads SNEGSKA (reference sequence). CDR3 residues: CSARGGQRNTEAFF. The CDR3, as DNA: TGCAGTGCTAGGGGGGGGCAGCGTAACACTGAAGCTTTCTTT.

The genes are TRBV5-5 and TRBJ2-5; 13 bases match TRBD2. Germline CDR1 is SGHKS and CDR2 is YYEKEE (reference sequence). The CDR3 is 16 residues long. V lost 4 bases and J lost 5; bases outside the gene matches: 8. The CDR3 bases are TGTGCCAGCAGCCTTAGGACTAGCGGGGGCAAGGAGACCCAGTACTTC. Its translation: CASSLRTSGGKETQYF.